This T cell receptor (beta chain) was sequenced for a study of tumor-infiltrating lymphocytes in oesophageal squamous cell carcinoma. TCRdb redid the calling of the PCR reads with MiXCR, one entry per CDR3 protein. The sample contains around 6,200 distinct CDR3 sequences, roughly 14% of which appear only once. Concerning this clonotype itself: A read error may produce the germline difference seen at one junction end.

The CDR3 spans 14 residues. The germline V gene encodes CDR1 SGHVT and CDR2 SQSDAQ. Sequencing used esophageal tumor tissue. This clonotype was sampled from a male donor with esophageal squamous cell carcinoma. The chain is built from TRBV7-4 and TRBJ2-3; D is tentatively TRBD1 or TRBD2 (5 bases each). The DNA end is more similar to TRBJ2-5, so the J call may be wrong. The CDR3 here is CAISSRWDEETQYF. The CDR3 nucleotides read TGTGCCATCAGCTCGCGGTGGGACGAAGAGACCCAGTACTTC.